A single T cell receptor (beta chain) is shown here with its context. The antigen is not known. Produced via immunoSEQ multiplex PCR; TCRdb's table is partial and in-frame only. The sample contains under 50,000 clones, about 80% of which appear only once. The sample belongs to a study of vaccination effects on CD4 cells after COVID-19. Overall study: Post-vaccine draws lagged the second dose by a median of 72 days.

Antigen-specific CD4+ T cells were first expanded with viral peptide pools by the ViraFEST assay and only then sequenced. Subsequent to a culture period of approximately 11 days, CD4+ T cells were isolated. BNT162b2 vaccine or mRNA-1273 vaccine was given to participants in two doses. Vaccinated participants had no history of SARS-CoV-2 infection and tested negative for nucleocapsid antibodies. Every well got 2 million to 2.5 million PBMC, which were grown with about 9.6 IU/ml IL-2 and about 9.2 ug/ml peptides. A half-volume exchange with IL-2 medium occurred on days 3 and 7. Germline V lookup: CDR1 SGHTS, CDR2 YDEGEE. Trimming took 7 bases from V and 4 from J; bases not matched to a gene: 17. The CDR3 spans 18 residues.

The sequenced sample was CD4+ T cells from PBMCs cultured with HCoV-NL63 spike peptides, obtained after COVID-19 vaccination. This TCR came from a human donor who received a COVID-19 vaccine. Some clones in this sample may be carry-over from other donors' samples. This chain connects TRBV5-8 to TRBJ1-1; TRBD1 aligns across 12 bases. The CDR3 DNA follows: TGTGCCAGCCCAGACTACCCCGGGACAGGGGGCGAGGGCACTGAAGCTTTCTTT. Residues: CASPDYPGTGGEGTEAFF.